The text below deals with one T cell receptor beta chain. What it recognizes is unknown. The data derive from a study of regulatory T cells in long-lasting Graves disease. The CDR3 contains 15 residues. Germline values: CDR1 SGHNT, CDR2 YYREEE (reference sequence). V lost 2 bases and J lost 4, with 12 bases in between. As to time point: newly diagnosed GD, antithyroid drugs for less than 3 months. After RNA was extracted from PBMCs, the TCR library was made from it. To make TCR beta libraries, researchers used iRepertoire HTBI primers and Arm-PCR of CDR3 regions. TCRdb processed the multiplex PCR reads anew with MiXCR; each CDR3 protein has one entry. The data contain a few hundred thousand distinct CDR3 sequences, approximately 10% of them singletons. Study findings and constraints: Persistent disease exhibited a predilection for TRBV28, TRBJ1-2 and TRBJ2-5.

These data were also reused for a study on T cells in Graves' hyperthyroidism and ophthalmopathy.

V and J are TRBV5-4 and TRBJ2-2; tentative D call: TRBD2 (6 bases). The source is a woman aged 18-30 years with Graves disease. The sample consisted of peripheral blood mononuclear cells (PBMCs), taken at new diagnosis, from a patient treated with antithyroid drugs. CDR3 region: CASSFGAGTTGELFF. The DNA for the CDR3 is TGTGCCAGCAGCTTCGGGGCGGGGACCACCGGGGAGCTGTTTTTT.